This entry is about one T cell receptor beta chain. This clone appeared a single time. The specificity of this receptor is unknown. It has no much larger one-base neighbor in the sample; base qualities were not kept. The collaborating institutions used their own protocols to collect whole blood in K2EDTA tubes. For TCRbeta analysis, collaborators shipped samples as frozen whole blood, isolated PBMCs, or DNA extracted from either of those sample types. TCRbeta CDR3 regions were amplified from genomic DNA using the immunoSEQ Assay, a bias-controlled multiplex PCR. The paper's processing steps were these. The number of nucleated cells in each sample was estimated by amplification of reference gene primers within the assay. To quantify the absolute abundance of each unique TCRbeta CDR3 rearrangement, sequence reads were collapsed and filtered. For each sample, productive Simpson clonality was calculated as the square root of Simpson's diversity index over productive rearrangements. Here the immuneACCESS table is served through TCRdb, limited to in-frame sequences with V and J called. Missing clones are a known gap in these copies; in checked studies unresolved V genes cover under half, and the rest lacks a known reason. The D gene and trimming were derived from the DNA, and the V and J assignments and clone size from that table. The sample yields around 110,000 clones; 90% were counted once. Of the sample, 1.5% to 2% is held by the ten largest clones.

Sequences MNHEY (CDR1) and SVGEGT (CDR2) are obtained from the germline V gene. The CDR3 has 15 amino acids, counting the end cysteine and phenylalanine. Here the CDR3 DNA is all that survives: 45 bases in frame from base 1. After removal of 2 bases from V and 3 bases from J, the junction retains 6 bases not matched to a gene. The data originate from a study of blood T cell repertoires in COVID-19 (TCRdb year 2020). Regarding the study in general: Samples covering the acute and convalescent phases of COVID-19 were provided by collaborators in the United States, Italy and Spain. The prospective study material was composed of cDNA or gDNA derived from T cells, B-cell-depleted T cells, or PBMCs. The dataset comprised deeply sampled blood TCRbeta repertoires from subjects exposed to, actively infected with, or recovered from COVID-19. The repertoires were made available in a free public database intended to serve as a resource for research on the immune response to SARS-CoV-2. Samples were obtained from the ongoing ImmuneRACE study (first 160 participants) and from 1,200 or so subjects provided by 6 global collaborators. Sample metadata almost always included a de-identified subject ID, COVID-19 status, age in years and sex. HLA class I and class II types, where available, came from metadata supplied by the sample provider rather than from assay-based typing. The paper as a whole reports these results and caveats: Clinical and demographic metadata were provided uncurated, with the amount varying by source and participant.

The rearranged segments are TRBV6-2 or TRBV6-3 and TRBJ2-7; the junction holds 8 bases that match TRBD1. Material: peripheral blood. The sequence was obtained from a human donor with active COVID-19. The donor label of this sample is uncertain. The DNA is TGTGCCAGCAGTTACCCGGGACAGGCGAGCTACGAGCAGTACTTC. Translation gives CASSYPGQASYEQYF.